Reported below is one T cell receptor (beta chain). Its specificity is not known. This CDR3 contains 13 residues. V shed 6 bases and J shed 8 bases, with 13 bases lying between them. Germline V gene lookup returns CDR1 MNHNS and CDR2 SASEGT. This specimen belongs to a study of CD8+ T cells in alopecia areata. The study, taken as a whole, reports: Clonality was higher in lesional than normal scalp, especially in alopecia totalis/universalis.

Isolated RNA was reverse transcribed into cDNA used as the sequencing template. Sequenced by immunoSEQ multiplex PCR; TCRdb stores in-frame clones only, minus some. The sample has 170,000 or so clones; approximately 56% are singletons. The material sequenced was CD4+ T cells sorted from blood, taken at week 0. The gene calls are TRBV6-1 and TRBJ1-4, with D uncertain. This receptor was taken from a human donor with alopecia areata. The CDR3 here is CASSELRGEKLFF. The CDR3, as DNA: TGTGCCAGCAGCGAACTACGTGGGGAAAAACTGTTTTTT.